The rows below give T cell receptor beta chains drawn from one sample of a study of blood T cell repertoires in COVID-19. Clones were sequenced by immunoSEQ multiplex PCR, and TCRdb holds only the in-frame ones, with some missing. The repertoire holds around 200,000 clones, approximately 81% seen once, with around 5% in the top ten. Material: peripheral blood. Receptor source: a woman aged 80 or over with acute or convalescent COVID-19. The CDR3 runs from the conserved cysteine through the conserved F or W. The D gene is left open where the match is weak. Expanded clones get a size class; other rows say once, few or many, or leave the size out.

j_gene | abundance | d_gene | v_gene | CDR3aa | CDR3nt
TRBJ2-7 | . | . | TRBV6-6 | CASSQPGYEQYF | TGTGCCAGCAGTCAGCCAGGCTACGAGCAGTACTTC
TRBJ1-1 | . | . | TRBV7-8 | CASSLASQVNTEAFF | TGTGCCAGCAGCTTAGCATCACAGGTAAACACTGAAGCTTTCTTT
TRBJ1-6 | . | . | TRBV25-1 | CASSGGQFYNSPLHF | TGTGCCAGCAGTGGAGGACAGTTCTATAATTCACCCCTCCACTTT
TRBJ2-3 | . | . | TRBV18 | CASSPQQANTQYF | TGTGCCAGCTCACCACAGCAGGCAAATACGCAGTATTTT
TRBJ2-5 | . | TRBD2 | TRBV24-1 | CATRAGGPLKETQYF | TGTGCCACCAGAGCGGGAGGGCCGTTGAAAGAGACCCAGTACTTC
TRBJ2-7 | . | TRBD2 | TRBV29-1 | CSVRTSVSYEQYF | TGCAGCGTTAGGACTAGCGTCTCCTACGAGCAGTACTTC
TRBJ2-7 | . | . | TRBV30 | CAWKSGSSYEQYF | TGTGCCTGGAAGTCAGGAAGCTCCTACGAGCAGTACTTC
TRBJ1-1 | . | . | TRBV5-6 | CASSIGQRKILEAFF | TGTGCCAGCAGCATAGGACAGAGGAAGATTCTTGAAGCTTTCTTT
TRBJ2-5 | . | TRBD2 | TRBV18 | CASSPGLAQETQYF | TGTGCCAGCTCACCCGGACTAGCGCAAGAGACCCAGTACTTC
TRBJ1-3 | . | TRBD1 | TRBV19 | CATRQGGMRNTIYF | TGTGCCACCAGACAGGGGGGAATGAGAAACACCATATATTTT
TRBJ1-2 | . | . | TRBV6-5 | CASSYSTHWTF | TGTGCCAGCAGTTATAGTACCCACTGGACCTTC
TRBJ2-3 | . | . | TRBV5-1 | CASSPGLFASTDTQYF | TGCGCCAGCAGCCCGGGATTGTTTGCTAGCACAGATACGCAGTATTTT
TRBJ1-6 | . | TRBD1 | TRBV4-1 | CASSHNTGASPLHF | TGCGCCAGCAGCCATAATACAGGGGCTTCACCCCTCCACTTT
TRBJ2-7 | . | TRBD2 | TRBV7-8 | CASSRGGYEQYF | TGTGCCAGCAGCCGGGGGGGCTACGAGCAGTACTTC
TRBJ2-1 | . | TRBD2 | TRBV18 | CASSPQGSSGRNEQFF | TGTGCCAGCTCACCCCAAGGATCCAGCGGGAGGAATGAGCAGTTCTTC
TRBJ2-1 | . | . | TRBV24-1 | CATSDPKRLPGNEQFF | TGTGCCACCAGTGATCCAAAGCGCCTTCCGGGCAATGAGCAGTTCTTC
TRBJ2-7 | few | TRBD1 | TRBV7-2 | CASSSQGAPFEQYF | TGTGCCAGCAGCTCCCAGGGGGCCCCCTTTGAGCAGTACTTC
TRBJ1-5 | . | . | TRBV28 | CASSLGQPQHF | TGTGCCAGCAGTTTGGGCCAGCCCCAGCATTTT
TRBJ2-7 | . | TRBD1 | TRBV6-2/TRBV6-3 | CASSYPGTGGKQYF | TGTGCCAGCAGTTACCCCGGGACAGGGGGCAAGCAGTACTTC
TRBJ1-2 | . | . | TRBV5-6 | CASSLGGQYGYTF | TGTGCCAGCAGCTTGGGCGGACAATATGGCTACACCTTC
TRBJ2-1 | . | . | TRBV28 | CASSFIEGWRNSYNEQFF | TGTGCCAGCAGTTTTATAGAGGGCTGGCGGAACTCCTACAATGAGCAGTTCTTC
TRBJ2-3 | . | TRBD2 | TRBV5-1 | CASTGTSGSEADTQYF | TGCGCCAGCACTGGGACTAGCGGGAGCGAGGCAGATACGCAGTATTTT
TRBJ2-6 | few | TRBD1 | TRBV7-9 | CASSLTGPSSGANVLTF | TGTGCCAGCAGCCTGACAGGGCCCTCCTCTGGGGCCAACGTCCTGACTTTC
TRBJ2-1 | . | TRBD2 | TRBV7-3 | CASSPSGGFYNEQFF | TGTGCCAGCAGCCCCTCGGGGGGATTCTACAATGAGCAGTTCTTC
TRBJ2-3 | . | . | TRBV11-2 | CASSFRGSADTQYF | TGTGCCAGCAGCTTTCGAGGGAGTGCAGATACGCAGTATTTT
TRBJ2-7 | . | . | TRBV2 | CASSKDMAYEQYF | TGTGCCAGCAGTAAAGACATGGCCTACGAGCAGTACTTC
TRBJ2-7 | . | TRBD1 | TRBV30 | CAWRAGQGKIEQYF | TGTGCCTGGAGGGCAGGACAGGGAAAGATCGAGCAGTACTTC
TRBJ2-1 | once | . | TRBV4-1 | CASSQTAGLQYNEQFF | TGCGCCAGCAGCCAAACTGCGGGGTTGCAGTACAATGAGCAGTTCTTC
TRBJ1-5 | . | TRBD1 | TRBV19 | CATYPRTGAGPYSNQPQHF | TGTGCCACATACCCCCGGACAGGGGCGGGGCCCTATAGCAATCAGCCCCAGCATTTT
TRBJ1-4 | few | . | TRBV18 | CASSPASKWQELFF | TGTGCCAGCTCACCAGCCAGTAAATGGCAGGAACTGTTTTTT
TRBJ1-5 | . | TRBD1 | TRBV18 | CASSPGGGQGRPPQHF | TGTGCCAGCTCACCCGGGGGAGGACAGGGTCGGCCGCCCCAGCATTTT
TRBJ2-5 | . | . | TRBV5-1 | CASSRNSGRGQWETQYF | TGCGCCAGCAGCCGGAATTCCGGGAGGGGGCAGTGGGAGACCCAGTACTTC
TRBJ1-6 | . | TRBD1 | TRBV30 | CAWSAGQGNSPLHF | TGTGCCTGGAGTGCGGGACAGGGGAATTCACCCCTCCACTTT
TRBJ2-3 | . | TRBD1 | TRBV5-1 | CASDRGTGGSDTQYF | TGCGCCAGCGACCGGGGCACAGGGGGATCAGATACGCAGTATTTT
TRBJ2-3 | . | . | TRBV7-9 | CASSLTGSTDTQYF | TGTGCCAGCAGCTTAACAGGTTCCACAGATACGCAGTATTTT
TRBJ2-3 | . | TRBD1 | TRBV7-3 | CASSPMGQISTDTQYF | TGTGCCAGCAGCCCGATGGGACAGATAAGCACAGATACGCAGTATTTT
TRBJ1-1 | . | . | TRBV30 | CAWGGGSGTWGTEAFF | TGTGCCTGGGGAGGGGGTTCGGGAACGTGGGGCACTGAAGCTTTCTTT
TRBJ1-2 | once | . | TRBV5-1 | CASSLGVGGYGYTF | TGCGCCAGCAGCTTGGGGGTCGGAGGCTATGGCTACACCTTC
TRBJ2-3 | . | TRBD2 | TRBV12-5 | CASGLDLGLAGVKNTQYF | TGTGCTAGTGGTTTGGACCTGGGACTAGCGGGAGTCAAGAATACGCAGTATTTT
TRBJ2-5 | . | . | TRBV7-3 | CASSLNAGSRETQYF | TGTGCCAGCAGCTTAAATGCAGGGTCGAGGGAGACCCAGTACTTC
TRBJ1-1 | once | . | TRBV6-5 | CASSLTMNTEAFF | TGTGCCAGCAGCCTAACCATGAACACTGAAGCTTTCTTT
TRBJ1-3 | . | . | TRBV18 | CASAARGGSGNTIYF | TGTGCCAGCGCCGCCCGCGGGGGCTCAGGAAACACCATATATTTT
TRBJ2-7 | once | . | TRBV5-8 | CASSLQGRAYEQYF | TGTGCCAGCAGCTTACAGGGAAGGGCCTACGAGCAGTACTTC
TRBJ1-1 | . | . | TRBV5-1 | CASRFEGGEASDTEAFF | TGCGCCAGCAGGTTCGAGGGAGGGGAGGCGAGCGACACTGAAGCTTTCTTT
TRBJ2-5 | . | TRBD2 | TRBV20-1 | CSASKLAGGETQYF | TGCAGTGCTAGTAAACTAGCGGGAGGAGAGACCCAGTACTTC
TRBJ1-5 | . | . | TRBV28 | CASSSQGYRQPQHF | TGTGCCAGCAGCTCACAGGGATACCGGCAGCCCCAGCATTTT
TRBJ2-1 | . | TRBD2 | TRBV7-2 | CASSRGLAAYNEQFF | TGTGCCAGCAGCCGGGGACTAGCGGCCTACAATGAGCAGTTCTTC
TRBJ1-4 | . | . | TRBV6-2/TRBV6-3 | CASSYATRGAGDEKLFF | TGTGCCAGCAGTTACGCGACCCGTGGAGCCGGTGATGAAAAACTGTTTTTT
TRBJ1-2 | . | . | TRBV15 | CATSRGGRGLSDYTF | TGTGCCACCAGCAGAGGGGGGCGAGGATTAAGTGACTACACCTTC
TRBJ2-1 | . | . | TRBV6-2/TRBV6-3 | CASSYRQREQFF | TGTGCCAGCAGTTACAGGCAGCGGGAGCAGTTCTTC
TRBJ1-4 | . | . | TRBV7-9 | CASSLMGREKLFF | TGTGCCAGCAGCTTAATGGGGCGCGAAAAACTGTTTTTT
TRBJ1-5 | . | TRBD1 | TRBV7-2 | CASSLVGQSNQPQHF | TGTGCCAGCAGCTTAGTGGGACAGAGTAATCAGCCCCAGCATTTT
TRBJ2-7 | . | . | TRBV28 | CASSPPRRRNEQYF | TGTGCCAGCAGCCCCCCGAGGAGGAGGAACGAGCAGTACTTC
TRBJ2-1 | . | . | TRBV7-2 | CASSSTGTLREQFF | TGTGCCAGCAGCTCCACGGGAACTTTGCGCGAGCAGTTCTTC
TRBJ2-7 | . | . | TRBV24-1 | CATSDQGRGSYEQYF | TGTGCCACCAGTGATCAGGGGAGAGGGTCCTACGAGCAGTACTTC
TRBJ1-4 | . | . | TRBV2 | CASRKTGNEKLFF | TGTGCCAGCAGAAAGACAGGAAATGAAAAACTGTTTTTT
TRBJ1-1 | few | TRBD1 | TRBV7-8 | CASSLRQGMESNEAFF | TGTGCCAGCAGCCTGCGACAGGGGATGGAGAGTAATGAAGCTTTCTTT
TRBJ1-2 | . | TRBD1 | TRBV11-2 | CASSGEGQGDGYTF | TGTGCCAGCAGCGGAGAGGGACAGGGTGATGGCTACACCTTC
TRBJ2-7 | . | . | TRBV28 | CASGGYQSYEQYF | TGTGCCAGCGGAGGCTATCAATCCTACGAGCAGTACTTC